This T cell receptor (beta chain) came from a study of T cell changes during pregnancy in multiple sclerosis. Profiling relied on immunoSEQ multiplex PCR, and the TCRdb table lists in-frame clones only, not all of them. Among some 100,000 clones listed, around 92% were seen once. Here the sequenced sample was peripheral blood, taken in the second trimester of pregnancy. The receptor's source is a female donor with multiple sclerosis, enrolled in a pregnancy study.

The CDR3 coding sequence is TGTGCCAGTAGTATAGGAGGGACAGGGGCCCGCCATCAGCCCCAGCATTTT. It yields the protein CASSIGGTGARHQPQHF. The J gene is TRBJ1-5, the V gene TRBV19; TRBD1 agrees at 10 bases. The V gene end was trimmed by 1 base and the J gene end by 5 bases; junction bases not matched to a gene: 8. The CDR3 has 17 amino acids. CDR1 is LNHDA and CDR2 is SQIVND in the germline V gene (reference sequence).